The 20 T cell receptor beta chains given below trace back to one sample, sequenced in a study of blood T cell repertoires in COVID-19 (dated by TCRdb to about 2020). Libraries were built with the immunoSEQ multiplex PCR assay. Sourced from immuneACCESS, this table was stored by TCRdb with only in-frame sequences that have V and J called. A share of the clones is absent; for the studies checked, an unresolved V gene accounts for under half, and the remainder has no known explanation. This sample is represented by about 83,000 clones; around nine tenths of them were singletons. The ten largest account for around 7.8% of the sample. Sequenced material: peripheral blood. The receptors come from an elderly man with active or convalescent COVID-19.

V and J are TRBV1 and TRBJ2-1; the table's D call of TRBD2 was not tested on the DNA. TRBV1 is a listed pseudogene. CDR3 size: 16 residues. The CDR3 sequence: CTSSQDEAGSYNEQFF. Written as DNA, the CDR3 is TGCACCAGCAGCCAAGATGAAGCGGGCTCCTACAATGAGCAGTTCTTC.

CDR3 nucleotides: TGTGCCAGCAGGTCCGGGGGGGTTTATTCACCCCTCCACTTT. Its protein is CASRSGGVYSPLHF. This chain connects TRBV11-3 to TRBJ1-6; D perhaps matches TRBD1 (5 bases). The germline V gene has CDR1 SGHNT and CDR2 YENEEA. V was clipped by 6 bases and J by 8 bases, with 14 bases between them. The CDR3 totals 14 residues.

The chain carries TRBV9 and TRBJ2-1, with 8 positions matching TRBD1. V shed 0 bases and J 2 bases; nucleotides not matched to a gene: 1. The CDR3 length is 15 residues. Germline CDR1 and CDR2: SGDLS and YYNGEE. CDR3 amino acids: CASSVVQGAYNEQFF. The CDR3 coding sequence is TGTGCCAGCAGCGTAGTACAGGGGGCCTACAATGAGCAGTTCTTC.

This chain joins TRBV19 and TRBJ1-2, with TRBD1 as a possible D gene (5 bases). In germline, CDR1 is LNHDA, CDR2 SQIVND (reference sequence). The CDR3 length is 13 residues. V shed 2 bases and J shed 4 bases, with 8 bases lying between them. This CDR3 reads CASSISQGYGYTF. The CDR3, as DNA: TGTGCCAGTAGTATATCGCAGGGCTATGGCTACACCTTC.

The chain has TRBV30 and TRBJ2-1; TRBD2 might be the D (5 bases). This CDR3 has 13 amino acids. The V gene's germline CDR1 is GTSNPN and CDR2 SVGIG (reference sequence). Trimming removed 1 base from V and 6 bases from J, with 10 bases in between. The CDR3 region is CAWSAGFSNEQFF. CDR3 coding DNA: TGTGCCTGGAGTGCGGGGTTTAGCAATGAGCAGTTCTTC.

This clone was seen a few times. V usage is TRBV7-2 and J usage is TRBJ1-4; 9 bases map to TRBD1. The germline V gene has CDR1 SGHTA and CDR2 FQGNSA. V was clipped by 5 bases and J by 4 bases; unmatched bases: 8. This CDR3 has 16 residues. The CDR3 nucleotides are TGTGCCAGCAGCCCATTGGAGACAGGGGGTAATGAAAAACTGTTTTTT. It translates to CASSPLETGGNEKLFF. The variable domain in full, with the rest retrieved from reference TRBV7-2 and TRBJ1-4, is GAGVSQSPSNKVTEKGKDVELRCDPISGHTALYWYRQSLGQGLEFLIYFQGNSAPDKSGLPSDRFSAERTGGSVSTLTIQRTQQEDSAVYLCASSPLETGGNEKLFFGSGTQLSVL.

The rearrangement joins TRBV11-2 to TRBJ1-2; D is ambiguous. Germline CDR1 is SGHAT and CDR2 is FQNNGV. CDR3 length: 12 amino acids. Trimming removed 1 base at V and 4 bases at J, with 4 bases between. As DNA, the CDR3 is TGTGCCAGCAGCTTAGGGAGCTATGGCTACACCTTC. Amino acids: CASSLGSYGYTF.

This rearrangement joins TRBV30 to TRBJ2-6; no definite D call. This CDR3 spans 15 amino acids. Deletions cut 0 bases from V and 0 bases from J, with 6 bases between. Germline-derived CDR1 and CDR2 are GTSNPN and SVGIG (reference sequence). The CDR3 sequence is CAWSVLSSGANVLTF. The CDR3 region has the DNA TGTGCCTGGAGTGTACTCTCCTCTGGGGCCAACGTCCTGACTTTC.

The gene calls are TRBV18 and TRBJ1-2; D is unresolved. The CDR3 totals 12 residues. Between the trimmed V and J ends, which lost 5 bases and 7 bases, there was a span of 11 bases. The germline V gene has CDR1 KGHSH and CDR2 LQKENI. The CDR3, as DNA: TGTGCCAGCTCAGATACAGATCGTGGCTACACCTTC. Its protein product is CASSDTDRGYTF.

This chain uses TRBV9 with TRBJ2-3; D remains unclear. Germline V gene lookup returns CDR1 SGDLS and CDR2 YYNGEE. Trimming pared 4 bases from V and 2 bases from J, leaving 11 bases between. The CDR3 runs 14 residues. This CDR3 is CASSPSVYTDTQYF. The CDR3 DNA sequence: TGTGCCAGCAGCCCAAGTGTCTACACAGATACGCAGTATTTT. Combining the CDR3 with reference TRBV9 and TRBJ2-3 gives the whole variable domain DSGVTQTPKHLITATGQRVTLRCSPRSGDLSVYWYQQSLDQGLQFLIQYYNGEERAKGNILERFSAQQFPDLHSELNLSSLELGDSALYFCASSPSVYTDTQYFGPGTRLTVL.

The V and J genes are TRBV19 and TRBJ1-4; D not certain. V lost 5 bases, J lost 8 bases, and 15 bases lay in between. The CDR3 runs to 14 residues. Per germline, CDR1 LNHDA and CDR2 SQIVND (reference sequence). The CDR3 DNA follows: TGTGCCAGTAGTGCCAGTCGACTATTCGAAAAACTGTTTTTT. Its translation: CASSASRLFEKLFF.

The chain joins TRBV7-2 to TRBJ2-2; tentative D call: TRBD1 (6 bases). Trimming removed 6 bases from V and 4 bases from J, with 18 bases in between. This CDR3 spans 16 amino acids. Germline V CDR1 and CDR2: SGHTA, FQGNSA. The CDR3 loop reads CASRTTGLRSTGELFF. The CDR3 DNA reads TGTGCCAGCAGGACTACAGGGTTGCGCAGCACCGGGGAGCTGTTTTTT.

The chain is built from TRBV19 and TRBJ1-1; D may be TRBD1 (6 bases). This CDR3 region has 13 residues. Trimming left V 7 bases short and J 3 bases short, with 12 bases between. CDR1 and CDR2 from the germline V gene are LNHDA and SQIVND (reference sequence). CDR3 DNA: TGTGCCAGTAATACAGGGTTTTACACTGAAGCTTTCTTT. Protein sequence: CASNTGFYTEAFF. Variable domain in full (rest from reference TRBV19 and TRBJ1-1): DGGITQSPKYLFRKEGQNVTLSCEQNLNHDAMYWYRQDPGQGLRLIYYSQIVNDFQKGDIAEGYSVSREKKESFPLTVTSAQKNPTAFYLCASNTGFYTEAFFGQGTRLTVV.

The gene calls are TRBV5-1 and TRBJ1-2; D is possibly TRBD1 (6 bases). V was pared by 4 bases and J by 4 bases, with 14 bases between. The germline V gene has CDR1 SGHRS and CDR2 YFSETQ. The CDR3 extends over 14 amino acids. As DNA, the CDR3 is TGCGCCAGCAGCCCCACACAGGGCGGCTATGGCTACACCTTC. Translation gives CASSPTQGGYGYTF. The whole variable domain, remainder taken from reference TRBV5-1 and TRBJ1-2, is KAGVTQTPRYLIKTRGQQVTLSCSPISGHRSVSWYQQTPGQGLQFLFEYFSETQRNKGNFPGRFSGRQFSNSRSEMNVSTLELGDSALYLCASSPTQGGYGYTFGSGTRLTVV.

V usage is TRBV5-1 and J usage is TRBJ2-7; D perhaps matches TRBD2 (6 bases). This CDR3 has 13 residues. CDR1 and CDR2 (germline): SGHRS, YFSETQ. V lost 0 bases and J lost 3, with 7 bases in between. Written as DNA, the CDR3 is TGCGCCAGCAGCTTGGTCGGGGGCTACGAGCAGTACGTC. Translation gives CASSLVGGYEQYV.

V and J are TRBV9 and TRBJ2-1, with 13 nucleotides matching TRBD2. The CDR3 has 14 residues. With V trimmed by 4 bases and J by 8 bases, 3 bases remained unmatched. Germline CDR1 and CDR2: SGDLS and YYNGEE. The CDR3 loop reads CASSWTSGSHEQFF. CDR3 coding DNA: TGTGCCAGCAGCTGGACTAGCGGGAGTCATGAGCAGTTCTTC.

This clone came up once. The CDR3 DNA reads as TGTGCCAGCAGTTCCACAGGTGGAACTTTGCAGTTCTTC. Translation: CASSSTGGTLQFF. The chain carries TRBV12-3 or TRBV12-4 and TRBJ2-1; D perhaps matches TRBD1 (5 bases). The CDR3 extends over 13 amino acids. Trimming stripped 4 bases from V and 12 bases from J, with 16 bases between.

The chain uses TRBV11-2 and TRBJ1-1; D not certain. Trimming removed 1 base at V and 1 base at J, with 4 bases between. Germline V gene sequence: CDR1 SGHAT, CDR2 FQNNGV. CDR3 length: 13 residues. This CDR3 reads CASSLGQNTEAFF. The CDR3, as DNA: TGTGCCAGCAGCTTAGGGCAGAACACTGAAGCTTTCTTT.

Only one count was recorded for this clone. The gene calls are TRBV5-1 and TRBJ2-1; TRBD1 matches at 9 bases. Germline CDR1 SGHRS, CDR2 YFSETQ. The V and J ends lost 2 bases and 9 bases, in that order; junction bases with no gene match: 9. The CDR3 contains 15 residues. The CDR3 here is CASSLQGAPLGEQFF. The CDR3 DNA is TGCGCCAGCAGCTTACAGGGGGCCCCTCTCGGTGAGCAGTTCTTC. Together with reference TRBV5-1 and TRBJ2-1, the CDR3 gives the full variable domain: KAGVTQTPRYLIKTRGQQVTLSCSPISGHRSVSWYQQTPGQGLQFLFEYFSETQRNKGNFPGRFSGRQFSNSRSEMNVSTLELGDSALYLCASSLQGAPLGEQFFGPGTRLTVL.

V and J are TRBV30 and TRBJ2-1; possible D gene TRBD1, 6 bases. The CDR3 has 15 amino acids. Germline-derived CDR1 and CDR2 are GTSNPN and SVGIG (reference sequence). V shed 4 bases and J shed 0 bases, with 13 bases lying between them. The CDR3, as DNA: TGTGCCTGGACCCAGGGGCTAAACTCCTACAATGAGCAGTTCTTC. The encoded protein is CAWTQGLNSYNEQFF.